The present entry profiles one T cell receptor (beta chain) with its context. TCRdb re-derived calls from the reads in MiXCR, one entry per CDR3 protein. The sample has hundreds of thousands of distinct CDR3 sequences, more than 20% seen once. The CDR3 totals 13 residues. The trim removed 4 bases at V and 8 bases at J, leaving 4 bases unmatched. Germline values: CDR1 MNHEY, CDR2 SVGAGI. The sample belongs to a study of T cell repertoires in cytomegalovirus infection. This TCR derives from a human donor in good health (CMV status not recorded). Some clones in this sample may be carry-over from other donors' samples. The rearrangement uses TRBV6-5 and TRBJ1-2, with 10 bases that match TRBD1. Sequenced input: CD8+ T cells from PBMCs. CDR3 sequence (DNA): TGTGCCAGCAGTTGGGGGACAGGGGAAGGCTACACCTTC. It encodes CASSWGTGEGYTF.